A single sample is the source of the 28 T cell receptor beta chains below, sequenced in a study of cytomegalovirus exposure and HLA in healthy donors. The PCR used 60 Vbeta and 13 Jbeta primers. Method: immunoSEQ multiplex PCR; TCRdb's copy keeps in-frame clones and lacks some. The top ten hold about 1.7% of the sample, which has 220,000 or so clones, 79% seen once. The specimen sequenced was PBMCs. The receptor source for this set is a man between 50 and 59 years old in good health and CMV-seronegative.

This clone was observed a few times. The J gene is TRBJ2-1, the V gene TRBV10-3, with 16 bases that match TRBD2. Germline V gene sequence: CDR1 ENHRY, CDR2 SYGVKD. Trimming at V came to 6 bases and at J to 4 bases, leaving 3 bases not matched to a gene. The CDR3 sequence is 16 residues long. CDR3 in amino acids: CAIRGTSGRGYNEQFF. The DNA for the CDR3 is TGTGCCATCAGGGGGACTAGCGGGAGGGGATACAATGAGCAGTTCTTC.

This clone has only one observation. This chain uses TRBV6-5 with TRBJ2-7; D perhaps matches TRBD1 (6 bases). The CDR3 totals 14 residues. Trimming removed 6 bases at V and 0 bases at J, with 12 bases between. Looked up from germline, CDR1 is MNHEY and CDR2 is SVGAGI. In DNA, the CDR3 is TGTGCCAGCAGCCCAGACAGGATCTCCTACGAGCAGTACTTC. This encodes CASSPDRISYEQYF.

The J gene is TRBJ2-7, the V gene TRBV21-1; the D call of TRBD1 is as the table states it, not checked on the DNA. TRBV21-1 is a pseudogene segment. This CDR3 is built from 15 residues. In DNA, the CDR3 is TGTGCCAGCAGCAAAGTCGGACAGAGTTTGCCCGAGCAGTACTTC. Translating it yields CASSKVGQSLPEQYF.

Only a few counts were recorded for this clone. The chain is built from TRBV7-2 and TRBJ1-5; 10 bases fit TRBD1. This CDR3 has 17 amino acids. From germline, CDR1 is SGHTA and CDR2 FQGNSA. With 5 bases clipped from V and 3 bases from J, the junction kept 10 bases outside the gene matches. The CDR3 DNA reads as TGTGCCAGCAGCCCCCATACCGGGACAGGGGACAATCAGCCCCAGCATTTT. It yields the protein CASSPHTGTGDNQPQHF.

This chain links TRBV19 with TRBJ1-1; D unresolved. Germline values: CDR1 LNHDA, CDR2 SQIVND (reference sequence). V lost 2 bases and J 0 bases, leaving 7 bases between the germline ends. The CDR3 is 14 residues long. The CDR3: CASSITALNTEAFF. CDR3 coding DNA: TGTGCCAGTAGTATAACAGCCCTGAACACTGAAGCTTTCTTT. The entire variable domain, with the rest obtained from reference TRBV19 and TRBJ1-1, is as follows: DGGITQSPKYLFRKEGQNVTLSCEQNLNHDAMYWYRQDPGQGLRLIYYSQIVNDFQKGDIAEGYSVSREKKESFPLTVTSAQKNPTAFYLCASSITALNTEAFFGQGTRLTVV.

This chain connects TRBV7-7 to TRBJ1-3, with TRBD1 matching 7 bases. The CDR3 extends over 16 amino acids. CDR1 is SSHAT, CDR2 FNYEAQ, per germline (reference sequence). V shed 1 base and J 4 bases; nucleotides not matched to a gene: 7. Here the CDR3 DNA reads TGTGCCAGCAGCTTAGAACCAGGGGGTGTCGGAAACACCATATATTTT. It is translated as CASSLEPGGVGNTIYF.

This clone came up a few times. The chain has TRBV4-1 and TRBJ2-5, with D possibly matching TRBD1 (6 bases). V was clipped by 1 base and J by 5 bases, with 17 bases between them. Germline V gives CDR1 MGHRA, CDR2 YSYEKL. The CDR3 is 16 amino acids. The chain's CDR3 is CASSQGWGQAAETQYF. The CDR3 nucleotides read TGCGCCAGCAGCCAAGGCTGGGGGCAGGCCGCCGAGACCCAGTACTTC.

The rearrangement joins TRBV28 to TRBJ1-2, with TRBD1 as a possible D gene (6 bases). Germline lookup yields CDR1 MDHEN and CDR2 SYDVKM. The CDR3 runs to 16 residues. V lost 3 bases and J lost 4, with 18 bases in between. The CDR3 DNA sequence: TGTGCCAGCAGTTTTTCTGGGGGGGGCGGCGTCTATGGCTACACCTTC. The encoded protein is CASSFSGGGGVYGYTF.

The J gene is TRBJ2-7, the V gene TRBV11-2, with TRBD1 identical over 9 bases. The germline CDR1 and CDR2 sequences are SGHAT and FQNNGV. The ends lost 1 base at V and 9 bases at J; junction bases unmatched: 13. This CDR3 comprises 16 residues. CDR3 coding DNA: TGTGCCAGCAGCTTAGGTCCTGGACTGGGACAGGGAGGGCAGTACTTC. It translates to CASSLGPGLGQGGQYF.

The chain uses TRBV5-6 and TRBJ2-3; 9 nucleotides agree with TRBD2. After removal of 2 bases from V and 2 bases from J, the junction contained 3 bases not matched to a gene. The CDR3 contains 15 residues. Per the germline V gene, CDR1 is SGHDT and CDR2 is YYEEEE. The CDR3 protein is CASSFGGRDTDTQYF. In DNA form, the CDR3 reads TGTGCCAGCAGCTTCGGCGGGAGGGACACAGATACGCAGTATTTT.

The genes are TRBV10-3 and TRBJ1-4; the match to TRBD1 covers 10 bases. Germline-derived CDR1 and CDR2 are ENHRY and SYGVKD. The junction had 5 bases not matched to a gene; V was cut back by 2 bases and J by 8 bases. This CDR3 is built from 15 residues. The CDR3 loop is CAISEGQGVGEKLFF. CDR3 sequence (DNA): TGTGCCATCAGTGAGGGACAGGGGGTTGGGGAAAAACTGTTTTTT.

The gene calls are TRBV6-5 and TRBJ2-2; D is ambiguous. Germline-derived CDR1 and CDR2 are MNHEY and SVGAGI. The CDR3 is 15 amino acids. V was pared by 6 bases and J by 3 bases, with 14 bases between. For the CDR3, the DNA is TGTGCCAGCAGGATATCAGCGTTAGACACCGGGGAGCTGTTTTTT. Protein: CASRISALDTGELFF.

This chain joins TRBV5-1 and TRBJ2-2; 7 bases map to TRBD2. The V gene's germline CDR1 is SGHRS and CDR2 YFSETQ. The CDR3 contains 14 residues. V lost 6 bases to trimming and J lost 1 base; unmatched junction nucleotides: 3. The CDR3 sequence: CASTPSGNTGELFF. The DNA of the CDR3 is TGCGCCAGCACCCCTAGCGGGAACACCGGGGAGCTGTTTTTT.

This clone was detected a few times. The chain couples TRBV5-6 to TRBJ2-1; D is perhaps TRBD1 (7 bases). The V and J ends lost 4 bases and 7 bases respectively, with 21 bases between them. The CDR3 spans 16 residues. Germline CDR1 and CDR2: SGHDT and YYEEEE. For the CDR3, the DNA is TGTGCCAGCAGCCCCCTAGGAGGGGGCATCGGGAATGAGCAGTTCTTC. It yields the protein CASSPLGGGIGNEQFF.

The chain's CDR3 is CASSQDQGSYNEQFF. The CDR3 coding sequence is TGCGCCAGCAGCCAAGATCAGGGGTCCTACAATGAGCAGTTCTTC. The chain employs TRBV4-1 and TRBJ2-1, with TRBD1 as a possible D gene (6 bases). CDR1 and CDR2 (germline): MGHRA, YSYEKL. Trimming shortened V by 0 bases and J by 1 base, and 7 bases separated the two germline ends. The CDR3 sequence is 15 residues long.

J is TRBJ2-2 and V is TRBV7-3, with D tentatively TRBD2 (6 bases). This CDR3 comprises 16 residues. V was cut by 8 bases and J by 1 base, with 17 bases left in between. The germline gives CDR1 SGHTA, CDR2 FQGTGA. The CDR3 here is CASGKGGRENTGELFF. CDR3 DNA: TGTGCCAGCGGGAAGGGCGGGCGGGAGAACACCGGGGAGCTGTTTTTT.

This chain uses TRBV7-9 with TRBJ2-5, with D possibly being TRBD1 (6 bases). The J call is in doubt because the DNA end fits TRBJ2-7 better. This CDR3 region has 13 residues. The germline CDR1 and CDR2 sequences are SEHNR and FQNEAQ (reference sequence). In DNA form, the CDR3 reads TGTGCCAGCAGGATAGGGGGCTCCTACGAGCAGTACTTC. Encoded protein: CASRIGGSYEQYF.

The genes are TRBV28 and TRBJ2-1; possibly TRBD1 for D (6 bases). The germline V and J ends were trimmed by 6 bases and 0 bases, with 9 bases remaining between them. This CDR3 region has 14 residues. Germline CDR1 and CDR2: MDHEN and SYDVKM. The CDR3 nucleotides read TGTGCCAGCAGAAGGGGGAGCTCCTACAATGAGCAGTTCTTC. Amino acid sequence: CASRRGSSYNEQFF.

The V call is TRBV2, the J call TRBJ1-3; D perhaps matches TRBD1 (5 bases). The V end was cut by 8 bases, the J end by 2 bases, with 13 bases between. The germline CDR1 and CDR2 sequences are SNHLY and FYNNEI. The CDR3 is 14 residues long. Written as DNA, the CDR3 is TGTGCCAGCGGCTCCAGGGCCGCTGGAAACACCATATATTTT. The encoded protein is CASGSRAAGNTIYF.

This chain joins TRBV2 and TRBJ1-2, with a tentative D call TRBD1 (6 bases). V shed 4 bases and J shed 2 bases, with 14 bases lying between them. This CDR3 has 15 residues. Germline CDR1 is SNHLY and CDR2 is FYNNEI. This CDR3 reads CASSGEGGGNYGYTF. The CDR3, as DNA: TGTGCCAGCAGTGGGGAGGGAGGGGGAAACTATGGCTACACCTTC. Combining the CDR3 with reference TRBV2 and TRBJ1-2 gives the whole variable domain EPEVTQTPSHQVTQMGQEVILRCVPISNHLYFYWYRQILGQKVEFLVSFYNNEISEKSEIFDDQFSVERPDGSNFTLKIRSTKLEDSAMYFCASSGEGGGNYGYTFGSGTRLTVV.

This sequence joins TRBV29-1 and TRBJ2-7; 8 nucleotides line up with TRBD1. The CDR3 loop spans 16 amino acids. The germline V gene encodes CDR1 SQVTM and CDR2 ANQGSEA. V gave up 1 base and J gave up 4 bases; unmatched junction bases: 12. The CDR3 DNA follows: TGCAGCGTTGAAGGGGGCCTTGGAACAGGGGGGTACGAGCAGTACTTC. Translation: CSVEGGLGTGGYEQYF.

The chain combines TRBV29-1 with TRBJ2-3; TRBD1 aligns across 9 bases. Germline CDR1 is SQVTM and CDR2 is ANQGSEA. The CDR3 length is 15 residues. Trimming cost V 7 bases and J 0 bases; bases outside gene matches: 8. The DNA for the CDR3 is TGCAGCGCCCACGGACAGGGGATAAGCACAGATACGCAGTATTTT. Its translation is CSAHGQGISTDTQYF.

The chain employs TRBV30 and TRBJ1-5, with TRBD1 as a possible D gene (5 bases). Per the germline V gene, CDR1 is GTSNPN and CDR2 is SVGIG (reference sequence). Trimming removed 1 base at V and 1 base at J, with 11 bases between. This CDR3 is built from 15 residues. The CDR3 spells CAWSAGRLSNQPQHF. CDR3 sequence (DNA): TGTGCCTGGAGTGCAGGGAGGTTGAGCAATCAGCCCCAGCATTTT.

J is TRBJ2-3 and V is TRBV9; D may be TRBD2 (5 bases). CDR3 length: 15 amino acids. V was cut by 4 bases and J by 0 bases, with 12 bases left in between. Germline lookup yields CDR1 SGDLS and CDR2 YYNGEE. The CDR3 DNA is TGTGCCAGCAGCCCGGGGAGCGGCAGCACAGATACGCAGTATTTT. Translation: CASSPGSGSTDTQYF.

The chain carries TRBV5-6 and TRBJ2-3; TRBD2 aligns across 12 bases. Germline loops: CDR1 SGHDT, CDR2 YYEEEE. V shed 4 bases, J shed 6 bases, and the junction held 9 bases outside the gene matches. The CDR3 consists of 16 residues. CDR3 sequence (DNA): TGTGCCAGCAGCCTGACTAGCGGGAGCCGCCGGGATACGCAGTATTTT. Translating it yields CASSLTSGSRRDTQYF.

The rearrangement joins TRBV7-6 to TRBJ2-7, with 8 bases fitting TRBD1. The V and J ends lost 2 bases and 3 bases, in that order; junction bases with no gene match: 0. Looked up from germline, CDR1 is SGHVS and CDR2 is FNYEAQ. This CDR3 is built from 13 residues. The CDR3 DNA reads as TGTGCCAGCAGCTTAACAGGGGGCTACGAGCAGTACTTC. Protein: CASSLTGGYEQYF.

In this sample, this clone turned up a few times. The chain carries TRBV27 and TRBJ2-2; TRBD2 matches 13 bases. J gave up 3 bases and V 5 bases, and 6 bases lay outside the gene matches. This CDR3 is 17 amino acids long. CDR1 is MNHEY, CDR2 SMNVEV, per germline (reference sequence). The CDR3 DNA is TGTGCCAGCAGTAGGGGACTAGCGGGATCGGACACCGGGGAGCTGTTTTTT. Protein: CASSRGLAGSDTGELFF.

The J gene is TRBJ2-7, the V gene TRBV6-5, with TRBD1 matching 11 bases. The CDR3 sequence is 14 residues long. V lost 5 bases, J lost 7 bases, and 7 bases stayed unmatched. The V gene's germline CDR1 is MNHEY and CDR2 SVGAGI. Here the CDR3 DNA reads TGTGCCAGCAGTACCGGGACAGGGGGTTTTGAGCAGTACTTC. This encodes CASSTGTGGFEQYF.